Listed below are T cell receptor beta chains from one sample, sequenced in a study of identical twins. TCRdb called the 5' RACE reads again in MiXCR, with one record for every CDR3 protein. Of 1.5 million to 2 million distinct CDR3 sequences in the sample, around 29% were seen once. The sample comprised cord blood. The receptors shown here come from a newborn girl in good health. The CDR3 runs from the conserved cysteine through the conserved F or W. D genes are given only for firm matches. The size of a clone is reported for some rows only, either as once, few or many, or as a class for expanded clones.

clone_size: NA; cdr3_length: 14; j_call: TRBJ2-7; d_call: TRBD1; v_call: TRBV10-3; cdr3_nt: TGTGCCATCAGTTCCAACAGGGGGGCCGGCGAGCAGTACTTC; cdr3_aa: CAISSNRGAGEQYF
clone_size: NA; cdr3_length: 14; j_call: TRBJ2-3; d_call: NA; v_call: TRBV6-2/TRBV6-3; cdr3_nt: TGTGCCAGCAGGAGGACTCTCCACACAGATACGCAGTATTTT; cdr3_aa: CASRRTLHTDTQYF
clone_size: NA; cdr3_length: 14; j_call: TRBJ1-6; d_call: NA; v_call: TRBV9; cdr3_nt: TGTGCCAGCAGCGTACGGGGCGAGGGGTCACCCCTCCACTTT; cdr3_aa: CASSVRGEGSPLHF
clone_size: few; cdr3_length: 14; j_call: TRBJ2-7; d_call: NA; v_call: TRBV20-1; cdr3_nt: TGCAGTGCTAGTGGATCGGCGAAAAGCTACGAGCAGTACTTC; cdr3_aa: CSASGSAKSYEQYF
clone_size: NA; cdr3_length: 18; j_call: TRBJ2-4; d_call: TRBD2; v_call: TRBV5-6; cdr3_nt: TGTGCCAGCAGTCTCATTAGCGGGACACATATAGCCAAAAACATTCAGTACTTC; cdr3_aa: CASSLISGTHIAKNIQYF
clone_size: few; cdr3_length: 13; j_call: TRBJ2-7; d_call: NA; v_call: TRBV27; cdr3_nt: TGTGCCAGCGGCCGGACGGTCCTCTACGAGCAGTACTTC; cdr3_aa: CASGRTVLYEQYF
clone_size: many; cdr3_length: 19; j_call: TRBJ2-3; d_call: TRBD2; v_call: TRBV20-1; cdr3_nt: TGCAGTGCTAGGCCCCCACTCGGACTAGCGGGGACTAGCACAGATACGCAGTATTTT; cdr3_aa: CSARPPLGLAGTSTDTQYF
clone_size: NA; cdr3_length: 13; j_call: TRBJ1-5; d_call: NA; v_call: TRBV21-1; cdr3_nt: TGTGCCAACCCGACAGGGGGAGTACAGCCCCAGCATTTT; cdr3_aa: CANPTGGVQPQHF
clone_size: few; cdr3_length: 14; j_call: TRBJ2-1; d_call: NA; v_call: TRBV6-6; cdr3_nt: TGTGCCAGCACCCCTTTCAGGGGTCACAATGAGCAGTTCTTC; cdr3_aa: CASTPFRGHNEQFF
clone_size: NA; cdr3_length: 13; j_call: TRBJ2-7; d_call: TRBD2; v_call: TRBV2; cdr3_nt: TGTGCCAGCAAGCGGCGGGGGGCCCACGAGCAGTACTTC; cdr3_aa: CASKRRGAHEQYF
clone_size: NA; cdr3_length: 17; j_call: TRBJ2-1; d_call: NA; v_call: TRBV7-2; cdr3_nt: TGTGCCAGCAGCTTAGTTCTACAGGTTCGCCCCGACAATGAGCAGTTCTTC; cdr3_aa: CASSLVLQVRPDNEQFF
clone_size: few; cdr3_length: 14; j_call: TRBJ1-2; d_call: TRBD1; v_call: TRBV7-9; cdr3_nt: TGTGCCAGCAGCGTCATTGGGACAGCTAATGGCTACACCTTC; cdr3_aa: CASSVIGTANGYTF
clone_size: NA; cdr3_length: 12; j_call: TRBJ1-1; d_call: NA; v_call: TRBV3-1; cdr3_nt: TGTGCCAGCAGCCAAGGGTTGGGGGAAGCTTTCTTT; cdr3_aa: CASSQGLGEAFF
clone_size: few; cdr3_length: 15; j_call: TRBJ1-4; d_call: NA; v_call: TRBV5-4; cdr3_nt: TGTGCCAGCAGCCCTGCCGGGAAGACTAATGAAAAACTGTTTTTT; cdr3_aa: CASSPAGKTNEKLFF
clone_size: few; cdr3_length: 16; j_call: TRBJ2-1; d_call: TRBD2; v_call: TRBV7-2; cdr3_nt: TGTGCCAGCAGCTCCGGGTGGACTAGCGGCTACAATGAGCAGTTCTTC; cdr3_aa: CASSSGWTSGYNEQFF
clone_size: NA; cdr3_length: 14; j_call: TRBJ2-1; d_call: TRBD2; v_call: TRBV28; cdr3_nt: TGTGCCAGCAGTTACTTAGCTAGCGGGAATGAGCAGTTCTTC; cdr3_aa: CASSYLASGNEQFF
clone_size: few; cdr3_length: 14; j_call: TRBJ2-6; d_call: NA; v_call: TRBV20-1; cdr3_nt: TGCAGTGCTTCCATCAACTCTGGGGCCAACGTCCTGACTTTC; cdr3_aa: CSASINSGANVLTF
clone_size: NA; cdr3_length: 16; j_call: TRBJ2-4; d_call: TRBD2; v_call: TRBV11-1; cdr3_nt: TGTGCCAGCAGCTCGCGGCGACTAGCGGGTGCCTACAAGCAGTACTTC; cdr3_aa: CASSSRRLAGAYKQYF
clone_size: few; cdr3_length: 16; j_call: TRBJ1-2; d_call: TRBD1; v_call: TRBV6-6; cdr3_nt: TGTGCCAGCAGTTACTCGAGGACAGGGGAAGGGGATGGCTACACCTTC; cdr3_aa: CASSYSRTGEGDGYTF
clone_size: few; cdr3_length: 10; j_call: TRBJ2-3; d_call: NA; v_call: TRBV20-1; cdr3_nt: TGCAGTGCCCACTTAGATACGCAGTATTTT; cdr3_aa: CSAHLDTQYF
clone_size: NA; cdr3_length: 16; j_call: TRBJ2-7; d_call: TRBD1; v_call: TRBV9; cdr3_nt: TGTGCCAGCAGCCCCTGGCCTACAGGGGTCTCCTACGAGCAGTACTTC; cdr3_aa: CASSPWPTGVSYEQYF
clone_size: NA; cdr3_length: 17; j_call: TRBJ2-3; d_call: TRBD2; v_call: TRBV7-6; cdr3_nt: TGTGCCAGCAGCTTTTTGGGGACTAGCGGGAGCGCAGATACGCAGTATTTT; cdr3_aa: CASSFLGTSGSADTQYF
clone_size: once; cdr3_length: 14; j_call: TRBJ1-1; d_call: TRBD1; v_call: TRBV20-1; cdr3_nt: TGCAGTGCTAGAAAAACAGGGGCGGGGACTGAAGCTTTCTTT; cdr3_aa: CSARKTGAGTEAFF
clone_size: few; cdr3_length: 17; j_call: TRBJ2-7; d_call: TRBD2; v_call: TRBV4-2; cdr3_nt: TGTGCCAGCAGCCAAGTAGGGGGGACTAGCGTCCCCTACGAGCAGTACTTC; cdr3_aa: CASSQVGGTSVPYEQYF
clone_size: few; cdr3_length: 14; j_call: TRBJ2-1; d_call: NA; v_call: TRBV20-1; cdr3_nt: TGCAGTGCTATGGACTCTTATTACGACAATGAGCAGTTCTTC; cdr3_aa: CSAMDSYYDNEQFF
clone_size: NA; cdr3_length: 12; j_call: TRBJ2-3; d_call: NA; v_call: TRBV10-3; cdr3_nt: TGTGCCATCTCGAGCAGCACAGATACGCAGTATTTT; cdr3_aa: CAISSSTDTQYF
clone_size: NA; cdr3_length: 14; j_call: TRBJ1-2; d_call: NA; v_call: TRBV18; cdr3_nt: TGTGCCAGCTCACCCCGTGGGGGACCCTATGGCTACACCTTC; cdr3_aa: CASSPRGGPYGYTF